This T cell receptor beta chain came from a study of CD8 T cells in ankylosing spondylitis. Germline CDR1 reads MNHEY; CDR2 reads SMNVEV (reference sequence). The J segment lost 3 bases and the V segment lost 3 bases, leaving 1 base of the junction unmatched. This CDR3 spans 14 amino acids. For TCR beta, libraries came from quantitative 5'-RACE with molecular barcodes. Each CDR3 protein gets one entry after TCRdb re-called the 5' RACE reads with MiXCR. The sample records 350,000 to 450,000 distinct CDR3 sequences, roughly 26% being singletons. Study-wide results and limits: The study looked at matched synovial fluid samples from ankylosing spondylitis patients. Disease-linked clones were reported to be significantly enriched there. Certain motif variants had earlier been reported in reactive arthritis synovial fluid and blood. Within ankylosing spondylitis blood, a TCR beta motif made up of several highly homologous variants appeared to be characteristic.

There are a few counts of this clonotype. No antigen is known for it. The sequenced sample was blood, either unsorted or a sorted T cell fraction (not recorded which). V usage is TRBV27 and J usage is TRBJ2-2, with 7 bases identical to TRBD2. The clonotype was recovered from a male donor with ankylosing spondylitis. The CDR3 sequence is CASSLGRDTGELFF. CDR3 bases: TGTGCCAGCAGTTTGGGGAGGGACACCGGGGAGCTGTTTTTT.